This T cell receptor beta chain is from a study of T cells in Graves' hyperthyroidism and ophthalmopathy. It was RNA transcripts that yielded the amplified TCR beta CDR3 regions. An initial round of RT-PCR targeting the TCR CDR3 relied on the HTBI primer set. TCRdb called the multiplex PCR reads again in MiXCR, with one record for every CDR3 protein. The repertoire has approximately 400,000 distinct CDR3 sequences, 15% to 17% of them found once; the top ten carry roughly 13%. This clonotype was found many times. On the basis of clinical symptoms, serum thyroxine and TRAb, thyroid ultrasound and orbital computed tomography, diagnoses were made. This sample holds PBMCs from roughly 10 ml fresh peripheral blood. Trimming stripped 2 bases from V and 4 bases from J, with 15 bases between. This CDR3 is built from 16 residues. Per germline, CDR1 SGHRS and CDR2 YFSETQ.

Material: blood. The genes are TRBV5-1 and TRBJ2-2; D is uncertain. The TCR originated in a young woman with Graves' hyperthyroidism. The CDR3 DNA reads as TGCGCCAGCAGCTTAGGCATGCCGTGGGGCACCGGGGAGCTGTTTTTT. Translation gives CASSLGMPWGTGELFF.